This T cell receptor (beta chain) was identified in a study of cytomegalovirus exposure and HLA in healthy donors. Study in general: There were roughly 110 million unique TCR beta sequences, drawn from 200 million or so T cells, in an earlier analysis. General study results and limits: It is likely that the observed cluster of highly shared sequence variants was a sequencing artifact. The presence/absence work took it that sequencing depth was about the same across donors.

This clone was picked up a small number of times. Its antigen is still unknown. In nominal health when sampled, donors likely had unrecorded immune exposures nonetheless. Primers for the PCR totalled 60 Vbeta and 13 Jbeta. The table came from immunoSEQ multiplex PCR; TCRdb's copy has only in-frame clones and leaves some out. This sample carries 35,000 to 50,000 clones, around 53% of them seen once, and the ten largest clones take 5% to 6.5%. This CDR3 is built from 16 residues. Trimming left V 0 bases short and J 1 base short, with 13 bases between. Germline CDR1 reads SGHDN; CDR2 reads FVKESK. This TCR was sampled from a man aged 55 to 70 in good health and CMV-seronegative. This rearrangement joins TRBV14 to TRBJ2-7; maybe TRBD2 (5 bases). The sequenced material came from PBMCs. As DNA, the CDR3 is TGTGCCAGCAGCCAAGAACGAATCTCGGGGTCCTACGAGCAGTACTTC. This translates into CASSQERISGSYEQYF.